A single sample is the source of the 17 T cell receptor beta chains below, sequenced in a study of blood T cell repertoires in COVID-19. Some clones are missing from TCRdb's copy, which holds only in-frame ones; the method was immunoSEQ multiplex PCR. The repertoire holds under 300,000 clones, with 75% to 95% as singletons. The sequenced sample was PBMCs or T cells enriched from blood (not recorded which). The receptor source for this set is a woman younger than 35 who had recovered from COVID-19.

The V and J genes are TRBV18 and TRBJ1-5, with 10 bases identical to TRBD1. J was trimmed by 2 bases and V by 6 bases; bases with no gene match: 10. Germline assignment: CDR1 KGHSH and CDR2 LQKENI. The length of the CDR3 is 17 residues. CDR3 nucleotides: TGTGCCAGCTCGCCCGGGACAGGGGCTTCGGGCAATCAGCCCCAGCATTTT. Translating gives CASSPGTGASGNQPQHF.

V and J are TRBV9 and TRBJ2-1; TRBD2 agrees at 11 bases. This CDR3 has 15 amino acids. Germline V gene data show CDR1 as SGDLS and CDR2 as YYNGEE. Unmatched junction bases numbered 6, after V lost 2 bases and J lost 8 bases. The CDR3 DNA reads as TGTGCCAGCAGCGTTAGCGGGGGGGTTCTCTATGAGCAGTTCTTC. Translated, it gives CASSVSGGVLYEQFF.

Concerning this clone: The sample contains more than one DNA sequence encoding this CDR3. The rearrangement joins TRBV18 to TRBJ2-3, with D uncertain. The V gene lost 6 bases and the J gene lost 0 bases, with 7 bases spanning the gap. Germline values: CDR1 KGHSH, CDR2 LQKENI. There are 13 residues in the CDR3. The CDR3 here is CASSPPSTDTQYF. Here the CDR3 DNA reads TGTGCCAGCTCCCCTCCTAGCACAGATACGCAGTATTTT. Drawing the rest from reference TRBV18 and TRBJ2-3, the complete variable domain is NAGVMQNPRHLVRRRGQEARLRCSPMKGHSHVYWYRQLPEEGLKFMVYLQKENIIDESGMPKERFSAEFPKEGPSILRIQQVVRGDSAAYFCASSPPSTDTQYFGPGTRLTVL.

This clone was observed once. The V and J genes are TRBV7-9 and TRBJ1-2; 9 positions match TRBD1. The germline V gene encodes CDR1 SEHNR and CDR2 FQNEAQ (reference sequence). The CDR3 is 12 residues long. V lost 5 bases, J lost 10 bases, and 5 bases stayed unmatched. As DNA, the CDR3 is TGTGCCAGCAGCCGGGACAGGGATTTCTACACCTTC. This translates into CASSRDRDFYTF.

The CDR3 DNA is TGTGCCAGCAGCCAAGAGTTCAGGGGAATAACTGAAGCTTTCTTT. Its protein is CASSQEFRGITEAFF. The chain couples TRBV3-1 (or the pseudogene TRBV3-2) to TRBJ1-1, with a weak D call TRBD1 (6 bases). CDR1 and CDR2 from the germline V gene are LGHDT and YNNKEL (reference sequence). Trimming cost V 0 bases and J 5 bases, with 13 bases left between them. This CDR3 has 15 residues.

The gene calls are TRBV13 and TRBJ2-2; tentatively, D is TRBD2 (5 bases). CDR1 is PRHDT, CDR2 FYEKMQ, per germline (reference sequence). There are 13 residues in the CDR3. V was trimmed by 5 bases and J by 5 bases, leaving 9 bases between them. In DNA form, the CDR3 reads TGTGCCAGCAGCGCACGGGGAACCGGGGAGCTGTTTTTT. Encoded protein: CASSARGTGELFF.

The chain employs TRBV27 and TRBJ1-1; D possibly corresponds to TRBD1 (5 bases). In germline, CDR1 is MNHEY, CDR2 SMNVEV (reference sequence). Trimming removed 9 bases at V and 5 bases at J, with 10 bases between. This CDR3 is 11 amino acids long. In DNA form, the CDR3 reads TGTGCCAGGGCGACAGAGACTGAAGCTTTCTTT. This codes for CARATETEAFF.

The CDR3 loop is CASSTSRGQGNEKLFF. The CDR3, as DNA: TGTGCCAGTAGTACGTCACGAGGACAGGGGAATGAAAAACTGTTTTTT. The V gene is TRBV19, the J gene TRBJ1-4, with 9 bases identical to TRBD1. Per the germline V gene, CDR1 is LNHDA and CDR2 is SQIVND (reference sequence). CDR3 size: 16 residues. V trimming: 4 bases; J trimming: 5 bases; junction bases outside the gene matches: 8.

The rearrangement joins TRBV11-1 to TRBJ1-6, with no clear D. Trimming removed 3 bases at V and 15 bases at J, with 15 bases between. This CDR3 contains 13 residues. The germline gives CDR1 SGHAT, CDR2 FQDESV (reference sequence). The DNA of the CDR3 is TGTGCCAGCAGCTTTTCCGGCAGTCGGGGCCTCCACTTT. Translation gives CASSFSGSRGLHF.

The chain links TRBV24-1 to TRBJ2-7, with D uncertain. V gave up 0 bases and J gave up 5 bases, with 10 bases separating them. In germline, CDR1 is KGHDR, CDR2 SFDVKD. CDR3 length: 14 amino acids. The CDR3 reads CATSDLSESNEQYF. CDR3 in DNA: TGTGCCACCAGTGATTTGTCGGAGTCGAACGAGCAGTACTTC.

The rearrangement uses TRBV10-3 and TRBJ2-3, with a weak D call TRBD2 (5 bases). CDR1 and CDR2 from the germline V gene are ENHRY and SYGVKD. Between the trimmed V and J ends, which lost 2 bases and 0 bases, there was a span of 9 bases. CDR3 size: 15 residues. CDR3 loop: CAISEGRTSTDTQYF. For the CDR3, the DNA is TGTGCCATCAGTGAGGGGCGGACTAGCACAGATACGCAGTATTTT.

J is TRBJ1-1 and V is TRBV10-2; D may be TRBD1 (5 bases). V lost 5 bases, J lost 6 bases, and 19 bases lay in between. The germline V gene has CDR1 WSHSY and CDR2 SAAADI. The CDR3 has 15 amino acids. The CDR3: CASSLTRELSSEAFF. CDR3 nucleotides: TGCGCCAGCAGTCTTACCAGGGAACTTAGCTCTGAAGCTTTCTTT.

The rearrangement links TRBV10-3 to TRBJ2-1; TRBD2 might be the D (6 bases). Trimming took 6 bases from V and 1 from J, leaving 19 bases between them. CDR3 length: 17 amino acids. CDR1 is ENHRY and CDR2 is SYGVKD in the germline V gene. The CDR3 is CAIRQGVSGASYNEQFF. The DNA of the CDR3 is TGTGCCATCAGGCAAGGAGTTAGCGGCGCGTCCTACAATGAGCAGTTCTTC.

The J gene is TRBJ2-3, the V gene TRBV10-1, with 8 bases aligning to TRBD1. The CDR3 runs to 12 residues. Germline V gives CDR1 WNHNN, CDR2 SYGVQD (reference sequence). Germline trimming cut 6 bases from V and 10 bases from J; bases unmatched to any gene: 6. The CDR3 sequence: CASSLQGGPQYF. The CDR3 coding sequence is TGCGCCAGCAGCCTACAGGGGGGTCCGCAGTATTTT.

The chain is built from TRBV5-1 and TRBJ2-1; D uncertain. Germline V gives CDR1 SGHRS, CDR2 YFSETQ. The CDR3 consists of 14 residues. V dropped 5 bases and J dropped 0 bases, with 9 bases sitting between them. CDR3 DNA sequence: TGCGCCAGCAGTAGCCAGAGCTCCTACAATGAGCAGTTCTTC. Protein sequence: CASSSQSSYNEQFF.

This chain connects TRBV3-1 (or the pseudogene TRBV3-2) to TRBJ2-1, with D perhaps TRBD1 (5 bases). The CDR3 sequence is 17 residues long. The germline gives CDR1 LGHDT, CDR2 YNNKEL (reference sequence). Between the trimmed V and J ends, which lost 3 bases and 6 bases, there was a span of 21 bases. The CDR3 protein is CASSQRTRQGLSNEQFF. As DNA, the CDR3 is TGTGCCAGCAGCCAGAGGACCCGGCAGGGTCTTAGCAATGAGCAGTTCTTC.

This rearrangement joins TRBV9 to TRBJ1-4, with D unresolved. This CDR3 has 14 residues. V was trimmed by 4 bases and J by 7 bases, leaving 14 bases between them. Per germline, CDR1 SGDLS and CDR2 YYNGEE. The CDR3 sequence: CASSPGGRGEKLFF. The CDR3 DNA reads TGTGCCAGCAGCCCCGGAGGGAGAGGTGAAAAACTGTTTTTT.